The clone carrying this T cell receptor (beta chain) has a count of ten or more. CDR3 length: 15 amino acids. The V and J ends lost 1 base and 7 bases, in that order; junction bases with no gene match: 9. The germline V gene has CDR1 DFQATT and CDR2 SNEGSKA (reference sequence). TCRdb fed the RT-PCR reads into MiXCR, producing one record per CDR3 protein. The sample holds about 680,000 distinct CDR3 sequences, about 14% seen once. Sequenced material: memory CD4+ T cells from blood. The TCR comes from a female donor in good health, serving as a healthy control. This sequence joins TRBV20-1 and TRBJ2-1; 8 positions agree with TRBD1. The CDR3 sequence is CSARAGQGRSNEQFF. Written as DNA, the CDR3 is TGCAGTGCTAGAGCCGGACAGGGTCGCAGTAATGAGCAGTTCTTC.